Listed below are T cell receptor beta chains from one sample, sequenced in a study of siplizumab effects on memory and regulatory T cells. Assay used: immunoSEQ multiplex PCR; TCRdb lists only in-frame clones, some missing. The sample has some 120,000 clones; less than 95% are singletons. Material for sequencing was non-Treg CD4+ T cells sorted from blood. These TCRs come from a human donor in good health. The CDR3 runs from the conserved cysteine through the conserved F or W. D genes are given only for firm matches. Size values are once, few and many counts, or a class for expanded clones, and some rows have none.

clone_size: .; j_call: TRBJ1-4; v_call: TRBV25-1; d_call: .; cdr3_nt: TGTGCCAGCAGTGAATTCGGGTCAACTAATGAAAAACTGTTTTTT; cdr3_aa: CASSEFGSTNEKLFF
clone_size: .; j_call: TRBJ1-3; v_call: TRBV15; d_call: TRBD1; cdr3_nt: TGTGCCACCAGCAAGGGGACAGGTGATGGAAACACCATATATTTT; cdr3_aa: CATSKGTGDGNTIYF
clone_size: .; j_call: TRBJ1-2; v_call: TRBV5-4; d_call: .; cdr3_nt: TGTGCCAGCAGCTTGCAGCGTTACGGTGCCTATGGCTACACCTTC; cdr3_aa: CASSLQRYGAYGYTF
clone_size: .; j_call: TRBJ2-5; v_call: TRBV6-5; d_call: TRBD1; cdr3_nt: TGTGCCAGCAGTTCCGACAGGGGAGCGGAGACCCAGTACTTC; cdr3_aa: CASSSDRGAETQYF
clone_size: .; j_call: TRBJ2-3; v_call: TRBV27; d_call: .; cdr3_nt: TGTGCCAGCAGTTTATCGGGCGCTGTTTCGAATACGCAGTATTTT; cdr3_aa: CASSLSGAVSNTQYF
clone_size: once; j_call: TRBJ1-3; v_call: TRBV30; d_call: .; cdr3_nt: TGTGCCTGGAACAGACAGACGAACACCATATATTTT; cdr3_aa: CAWNRQTNTIYF
clone_size: once; j_call: TRBJ2-3; v_call: TRBV7-9; d_call: .; cdr3_nt: TGTGCCAGCAGGCGTTCAGATACGCAGTATTTT; cdr3_aa: CASRRSDTQYF
clone_size: .; j_call: TRBJ1-1; v_call: TRBV5-6; d_call: .; cdr3_nt: TGTGCCAGCAGCCCCTGGGGCAGAGGGAACACTGAAGCTTTCTTT; cdr3_aa: CASSPWGRGNTEAFF
clone_size: .; j_call: TRBJ2-7; v_call: TRBV7-9; d_call: TRBD2; cdr3_nt: TGTGCCAGCAGCTCCCGGGGACTAGCCGAAACTTACGAGCAGTACTTC; cdr3_aa: CASSSRGLAETYEQYF
clone_size: once; j_call: TRBJ2-3; v_call: TRBV5-1; d_call: TRBD1; cdr3_nt: TGCGCCAGCAGCTTGGGAGGGGGCTCGGATACGCAGTATTTT; cdr3_aa: CASSLGGGSDTQYF
clone_size: once; j_call: TRBJ2-7; v_call: TRBV18; d_call: .; cdr3_nt: TGTGCCAGCTCACCAAGACTTTTCCAGAGCGGAGTAACTACCTACGAGCAGTACTTC; cdr3_aa: CASSPRLFQSGVTTYEQYF
clone_size: once; j_call: TRBJ2-7; v_call: TRBV19; d_call: .; cdr3_nt: TGTGCCAGTAGTATTAGCGGCACCCAGGCAGGATACGAGCAGTACTTC; cdr3_aa: CASSISGTQAGYEQYF
clone_size: once; j_call: TRBJ2-1; v_call: TRBV7-6; d_call: .; cdr3_nt: TGTGCCAGCAGCCTGATTGGGCGGGGAGCCTACAATGAGCAGTTCTTC; cdr3_aa: CASSLIGRGAYNEQFF
clone_size: .; j_call: TRBJ2-3; v_call: TRBV4-2; d_call: TRBD2; cdr3_nt: TGTGCCAGCAGCCGCACACCCCCTTTGCGGGGGGGACCAGATACGCAGTATTTT; cdr3_aa: CASSRTPPLRGGPDTQYF
clone_size: .; j_call: TRBJ1-5; v_call: TRBV7-8; d_call: .; cdr3_nt: TGTGCCAGCAGCTTAGAGACAGGATCTAATCAGCCCCAGCATTTT; cdr3_aa: CASSLETGSNQPQHF
clone_size: .; j_call: TRBJ2-5; v_call: TRBV10-1; d_call: TRBD2; cdr3_nt: TGCGCCAAACCGGGACTAGCGGGGTCTGTCCAAGAGACCCAGTACTTC; cdr3_aa: CAKPGLAGSVQETQYF
clone_size: .; j_call: TRBJ2-1; v_call: TRBV4-1; d_call: TRBD2; cdr3_nt: TGCGCCAGCAGCCAAGTTCCCATTTTCGCGGGGGGGCGGGGTGAGCAGTTCTTC; cdr3_aa: CASSQVPIFAGGRGEQFF
clone_size: .; j_call: TRBJ2-2; v_call: TRBV18; d_call: .; cdr3_nt: TGTGCCAGCTCACCACAAAAAAACACCGGGGAGCTGTTTTTT; cdr3_aa: CASSPQKNTGELFF
clone_size: .; j_call: TRBJ2-1; v_call: TRBV10-2; d_call: .; cdr3_nt: TGCGCCAGCAGTCGGGACAGGGTAGGGCGGGAGGCCTACAATGAGCAGTTCTTC; cdr3_aa: CASSRDRVGREAYNEQFF
clone_size: .; j_call: TRBJ2-7; v_call: TRBV6-6; d_call: .; cdr3_nt: TGTGCCAGCAGAGGAGGGCGTGGGTCCTACGAGCAGTACTTC; cdr3_aa: CASRGGRGSYEQYF
clone_size: .; j_call: TRBJ2-3; v_call: TRBV9; d_call: .; cdr3_nt: TGTGCCAGCAGCGCCCGTCCTGGGGGGGGGCTAGGTACGCAGTATTTT; cdr3_aa: CASSARPGGGLGTQYF
clone_size: .; j_call: TRBJ2-5; v_call: TRBV6-1; d_call: .; cdr3_nt: TGTGCCAGCCTCCGGGGGCCACAAGAGACCCAGTACTTC; cdr3_aa: CASLRGPQETQYF
clone_size: .; j_call: TRBJ2-3; v_call: TRBV5-4; d_call: .; cdr3_nt: TGTGCCAGCAGCCCGGGTGGGCTCCTCACAGATACGCAGTATTTT; cdr3_aa: CASSPGGLLTDTQYF
clone_size: .; j_call: TRBJ2-7; v_call: TRBV5-1; d_call: TRBD1; cdr3_nt: TGCGCCAGCAGCGGGACAGGGCCCTACGAGCAGTACTTC; cdr3_aa: CASSGTGPYEQYF
clone_size: .; j_call: TRBJ2-1; v_call: TRBV10-1; d_call: .; cdr3_nt: TGCGCCAGCAGTGAGTCAAGAACCCCCGATGAGCAGTTCTTC; cdr3_aa: CASSESRTPDEQFF
clone_size: .; j_call: TRBJ2-2; v_call: TRBV7-3; d_call: TRBD1; cdr3_nt: TGTGCCAGCAGCCGGACAGGGGGCGTCACCGGGGAGCTGTTTTTT; cdr3_aa: CASSRTGGVTGELFF
clone_size: .; j_call: TRBJ2-5; v_call: TRBV6-1; d_call: TRBD1; cdr3_nt: TGTGCCAGCAGTGACAGGGGGCGAGAGACCCAGTACTTC; cdr3_aa: CASSDRGRETQYF
clone_size: .; j_call: TRBJ1-2; v_call: TRBV6-5; d_call: .; cdr3_nt: TGTGCCAGCAGTTACAGGGGGGCCAACTATGGCTACACCTTC; cdr3_aa: CASSYRGANYGYTF
clone_size: .; j_call: TRBJ1-2; v_call: TRBV28; d_call: .; cdr3_nt: TGTGCCAGCAGAAACTATGGCTACACCTTC; cdr3_aa: CASRNYGYTF
clone_size: .; j_call: TRBJ2-3; v_call: TRBV11-3; d_call: TRBD2; cdr3_nt: TGTGCCAGCAGCTTACCTACTAGCGGGAAGGATACGCAGTATTTT; cdr3_aa: CASSLPTSGKDTQYF
clone_size: .; j_call: TRBJ2-6; v_call: TRBV30; d_call: .; cdr3_nt: TGTGCCTGGAGGCCCCGTCTTTCTGGGGCCAACGTCCTGACTTTC; cdr3_aa: CAWRPRLSGANVLTF
clone_size: .; j_call: TRBJ2-3; v_call: TRBV5-8; d_call: .; cdr3_nt: TGTGCCAGCAGCTTGTCACGGGCCACAGATACGCAGTATTTT; cdr3_aa: CASSLSRATDTQYF